The 26 T cell receptor beta chains given below trace back to one sample, sequenced in a study of T cells in Graves' hyperthyroidism and ophthalmopathy. Amplified TCR beta CDR3 regions came from RNA transcripts. The TCR CDR3 was amplified in a first-round RT-PCR using the HTBI primer set. MiXCR was run by TCRdb on the multiplex PCR reads, yielding one entry per CDR3 protein. The sample records around 500,000 distinct CDR3 sequences, around an eighth being singletons. The sample taken for sequencing was blood. Every receptor here comes from a woman under 30 with Graves' hyperthyroidism.

This rearrangement joins TRBV19 to TRBJ2-3; D remains ambiguous. CDR3 size: 13 residues. CDR1 and CDR2 (germline): LNHDA, SQIVND (reference sequence). The V and J ends lost 5 bases and 3 bases respectively, with 9 bases between them. CDR3 nucleotides: TGTGCCAGTAGTCAAGGGAAGACAGATACGCAGTATTTT. This codes for CASSQGKTDTQYF.

In its sample, this clonotype was seen many times. The chain links TRBV7-8 to TRBJ2-7; 8 bases map to TRBD2. V lost 3 bases and J lost 2; bases outside the gene matches: 12. CDR1 and CDR2 (germline): SGHVS, FQNEAQ. The CDR3 is made up of 17 amino acids. CDR3 sequence reads: CASSFPREDSGTYEQYF. The DNA of the CDR3 is TGTGCCAGCAGCTTCCCTCGGGAGGATAGCGGGACCTACGAGCAGTACTTC. The full variable domain, its missing parts supplied by reference TRBV7-8 and TRBJ2-7, is GAGVSQSPRYKVAKRGQDVALRCDPISGHVSLFWYQQALGQGPEFLTYFQNEAQLDKSGLPSDRFFAERPEGSVSTLKIQRTQQEDSAVYLCASSFPREDSGTYEQYFGPGTRLTVT.

This clonotype was recorded a few times. The chain is built from TRBV9 and TRBJ2-1; D call uncertain. Germline CDR1 and CDR2: SGDLS and YYNGEE. V lost 0 bases and J lost 1, with 11 bases in between. The CDR3 has 16 residues. The CDR3 region has the DNA TGTGCCAGCAGCGTAGGCCTAGTGGGTTCCTACAATGAGCAGTTCTTC. Protein: CASSVGLVGSYNEQFF.

In this sample, this clonotype turned up many times. V is TRBV20-1 and J is TRBJ1-1; D gene uncertain. The germline V and J ends were trimmed by 0 bases and 1 base, with 12 bases remaining between them. Germline V gene lookup returns CDR1 DFQATT and CDR2 SNEGSKA (reference sequence). The CDR3 has 15 amino acids. The DNA for the CDR3 is TGCAGTGCTAGAGATAGCGGGAAACCGAACACTGAAGCTTTCTTT. As protein: CSARDSGKPNTEAFF.

The chain is built from TRBV20-1 and TRBJ2-1, with 7 bases fitting TRBD2. The CDR3 is 17 amino acids. Germline assignment: CDR1 DFQATT and CDR2 SNEGSKA (reference sequence). The V and J ends lost 0 bases and 0 bases, in that order; junction bases with no gene match: 8. The CDR3 bases are TGCAGTGCTAGAGAGATTAGGCTAGCGGACTCCTACAATGAGCAGTTCTTC. Protein sequence: CSAREIRLADSYNEQFF.

Ten or more counts support this clonotype. The rearrangement links TRBV24-1 to TRBJ1-2; D is perhaps TRBD1 (6 bases). The CDR3 contains 12 residues. V was trimmed by 3 bases and J by 7 bases, leaving 8 bases between them. Germline V CDR1 and CDR2: KGHDR, SFDVKD. CDR3 sequence reads: CATSDGQLGYTF. The CDR3 nucleotides are TGTGCCACCAGTGATGGACAGCTTGGCTACACCTTC.

In its sample, this clonotype was seen a few times. The V call is TRBV30, the J call TRBJ1-1; TRBD1 might be the D (5 bases). The CDR3 length is 13 residues. Germline V lookup: CDR1 GTSNPN, CDR2 SVGIG (reference sequence). Trimming left V 2 bases short and J 2 bases short, with 9 bases between. CDR3 coding DNA: TGTGCCTGGAGTAGCCAGGGCAACACTGAAGCTTTCTTT. Its protein is CAWSSQGNTEAFF.

This clonotype has at least ten counts. CDR3 DNA: TGTGCCAGCAGCGACCTGGACAGGGACATGGCAGATACGCAGTATTTT. It yields the protein CASSDLDRDMADTQYF. The rearrangement links TRBV11-1 to TRBJ2-3; 8 bases match TRBD1. V lost 5 bases, J lost 4 bases, and 11 bases stayed unmatched. The CDR3 loop spans 16 amino acids. Germline values: CDR1 SGHAT, CDR2 FQDESV (reference sequence).

V is TRBV5-1 and J is TRBJ2-2; 13 nucleotides agree with TRBD2. The CDR3 spans 17 residues. After removal of 4 bases from V and 3 bases from J, the junction contained 6 bases not matched to a gene. The germline V gene has CDR1 SGHRS and CDR2 YFSETQ. The CDR3, as DNA: TGCGCCAGCAGCCGGACTAGCGGGAGAAGGGACACCGGGGAGCTGTTTTTT. Translating it yields CASSRTSGRRDTGELFF.

This clonotype was picked up a small number of times. The rearrangement links TRBV24-1 to TRBJ1-1; unclear D gene. Between the trimmed V and J ends, which lost 12 bases and 0 bases, there was a span of 16 bases. The germline V gene has CDR1 KGHDR and CDR2 SFDVKD. The CDR3 has 14 amino acids. The CDR3 nucleotides read TGTGCCGCTCAAGAAAACGGTATGAACACTGAAGCTTTCTTT. Protein product: CAAQENGMNTEAFF.

The chain's CDR3 is CASSQPRGRYNEQFF. The CDR3 DNA reads TGCGCCAGCAGCCAACCCCGCGGGAGGTACAATGAGCAGTTCTTC. This sequence joins TRBV4-1 and TRBJ2-1; 8 bases line up with TRBD2. CDR3 length: 15 amino acids. The germline V gene has CDR1 MGHRA and CDR2 YSYEKL. Trimming removed 2 bases from V and 4 bases from J; junction bases left unmatched: 4.

This clonotype was recorded many times. The chain joins TRBV7-9 to TRBJ2-2, with 7 bases matching TRBD2. The CDR3 runs 16 residues. Germline loops: CDR1 SEHNR, CDR2 FQNEAQ (reference sequence). J lost 3 bases, V lost 5 bases, and 9 bases had no gene match. CDR3 region: CASSGWVAGHTGELFF. Here the CDR3 DNA reads TGTGCCAGCAGCGGCTGGGTAGCGGGCCACACCGGGGAGCTGTTTTTT.

Ten or more counts support this clonotype. The chain links TRBV6-2 or TRBV6-3 to TRBJ2-1; D perhaps matches TRBD2 (5 bases). This CDR3 is built from 15 residues. From germline, CDR1 is MNHEY and CDR2 SVGEGT. V was trimmed by 5 bases and J by 4 bases, leaving 15 bases between them. CDR3 protein: CASSTKHGIYNEQFF. Here the CDR3 DNA reads TGTGCCAGCAGTACCAAGCACGGGATTTACAATGAGCAGTTCTTC.

This clonotype occurred many times. One end of the junction varies from germline; a read error may be responsible. This chain joins TRBV7-7 and TRBJ2-5; D is possibly TRBD2 (5 bases). The V gene's germline CDR1 is SSHAT and CDR2 FNYEAQ (reference sequence). This CDR3 has 15 amino acids. CDR3 residues: CASTPSPERRGTQYF. The CDR3 DNA follows: TGTGCTAGCACCCCCTCTCCGGAGCGCCGGGGGACCCAGTACTTC.

This clonotype was counted ten times or more. The chain employs TRBV9 and TRBJ2-3; 7 bases map to TRBD1. Per the germline V gene, CDR1 is SGDLS and CDR2 is YYNGEE. Germline trimming cut 0 bases from V and 1 base from J; bases unmatched to any gene: 2. The CDR3 has 15 residues. The CDR3 DNA follows: TGTGCCAGCAGCGTAGCTGGGACAGGCACAGATACGCAGTATTTT. It encodes CASSVAGTGTDTQYF.

This rearrangement joins TRBV29-1 to TRBJ2-2; 7 positions agree with TRBD2. V was pared by 4 bases and J by 6 bases, with 11 bases of the junction left unmatched. Germline CDR1 and CDR2: SQVTM and ANQGSEA. This CDR3 has 15 residues. The CDR3 DNA sequence: TGCAGCGTTGGCCCCGGGGGTCTAGCGGCCGGGGAGCTGTTTTTT. Translation: CSVGPGGLAAGELFF.

This sequence joins TRBV27 and TRBJ2-3; D is possibly TRBD2 (6 bases). V lost 2 bases and J lost 0, with 12 bases in between. This CDR3 is 16 amino acids long. Per germline, CDR1 MNHEY and CDR2 SMNVEV (reference sequence). The CDR3 spells CASSLGGSPSTDTQYF. CDR3 coding DNA: TGTGCCAGCAGTTTAGGGGGGAGCCCTAGCACAGATACGCAGTATTTT.

The chain is built from TRBV25-1 and TRBJ2-3; D ambiguous. The germline V and J ends were trimmed by 1 base and 4 bases, with 6 bases remaining between them. The germline V gene has CDR1 MGHDK and CDR2 SYGVNS. The CDR3 spans 13 residues. The CDR3 is CASSEWRPDTQYF. The CDR3 nucleotides read TGTGCCAGCAGTGAATGGCGCCCAGATACGCAGTATTTT.

The chain joins TRBV5-1 to TRBJ2-4, with 7 nucleotides matching TRBD2. The germline gives CDR1 SGHRS, CDR2 YFSETQ. With V trimmed by 0 bases and J by 6 bases, 12 bases remained unmatched. CDR3 size: 17 residues. The CDR3 spells CASSLVPTSSSPNIQYF. CDR3 in DNA: TGCGCCAGCAGCTTGGTACCGACTAGCAGTAGTCCAAACATTCAGTACTTC. The full variable domain, rest sourced from reference TRBV5-1 and TRBJ2-4, is KAGVTQTPRYLIKTRGQQVTLSCSPISGHRSVSWYQQTPGQGLQFLFEYFSETQRNKGNFPGRFSGRQFSNSRSEMNVSTLELGDSALYLCASSLVPTSSSPNIQYFGAGTRLSVL.

This clonotype was recorded many times. V is TRBV5-1 and J is TRBJ2-2; unclear D gene. V was shortened by 4 bases and J by 6 bases, with 13 bases between the two germline ends. The germline V gene has CDR1 SGHRS and CDR2 YFSETQ. The CDR3 contains 14 residues. The DNA of the CDR3 is TGCGCCAGCAGCACCCCCACCTCGCCCGGGGAGCTGTTTTTT. It codes for CASSTPTSPGELFF. Complete variable domain (other parts from reference TRBV5-1 and TRBJ2-2): KAGVTQTPRYLIKTRGQQVTLSCSPISGHRSVSWYQQTPGQGLQFLFEYFSETQRNKGNFPGRFSGRQFSNSRSEMNVSTLELGDSALYLCASSTPTSPGELFFGEGSRLTVL.

This clonotype was recorded many times. The chain has TRBV20-1 and TRBJ1-6; D is ambiguous. V lost 3 bases and J 7 bases, leaving 10 bases between the germline ends. Germline values: CDR1 DFQATT, CDR2 SNEGSKA (reference sequence). The CDR3 spans 13 residues. CDR3 sequence: CSASRTSNSPLHF. CDR3 DNA: TGCAGTGCTAGCCGCACGAGCAATTCACCCCTCCACTTT.

This clonotype was seen once. The chain is built from TRBV30 and TRBJ2-7, with 10 bases aligning to TRBD1. The germline CDR1 and CDR2 sequences are GTSNPN and SVGIG (reference sequence). Unmatched junction bases numbered 11, after V lost 3 bases and J lost 6 bases. The CDR3 sequence is 15 residues long. DNA for the CDR3: TGTGCCTGGAGCCCATTTCCGGGACAGGGGTTCGAGCAGTACTTC. Translating it yields CAWSPFPGQGFEQYF. Using reference TRBV30 and TRBJ2-7 for the parts outside the CDR3, the full variable domain is SQTIHQWPATLVQPVGSPLSLECTVEGTSNPNLYWYRQAAGRGLQLLFYSVGIGQISSEVPQNLSASRPQDRQFILSSKKLLLSDSGFYLCAWSPFPGQGFEQYFGPGTRLTVT.

The table lists this clonotype with a count of one. The J gene is TRBJ1-1, the V gene TRBV7-8; TRBD1 might be the D (6 bases). Germline V lookup: CDR1 SGHVS, CDR2 FQNEAQ. The CDR3 loop spans 14 amino acids. Trimming cost V 2 bases and J 5 bases, with 12 bases left between them. DNA of the CDR3: TGTGCCAGCAGCTTAAATAGGGGGTGGACTGAAGCTTTCTTT. Its translation is CASSLNRGWTEAFF.

This clonotype has a count of ten or more. The rearrangement joins TRBV11-3 to TRBJ2-2; 8 nucleotides match TRBD2. Germline V gene sequence: CDR1 SGHNT, CDR2 YENEEA. The length of the CDR3 is 17 residues. J gave up 5 bases and V 2 bases, and 10 bases lay outside the gene matches. The CDR3 nucleotides read TGTGCCAGCAGCTTAAAGTCAAGAGCGGGAGTGACCGGGGAGCTGTTTTTT. Its translation is CASSLKSRAGVTGELFF.

This clonotype was recorded a few times. The chain is built from TRBV7-3 and TRBJ1-1, with D tentatively TRBD1 (5 bases). The V gene's germline CDR1 is SGHTA and CDR2 FQGTGA. Deletions cut 0 bases from V and 1 base from J, with 9 bases between. The CDR3 consists of 15 residues. In DNA form, the CDR3 reads TGTGCCAGCAGCTTAACGGGGGGGACGAACACTGAAGCTTTCTTT. Residues: CASSLTGGTNTEAFF.

This clonotype has a count of ten or more. The rearrangement links TRBV12-3 or TRBV12-4 to TRBJ2-1; D is perhaps TRBD2 (6 bases). The CDR3 has 15 residues. Between the trimmed V and J ends, which lost 7 bases and 0 bases, there was a span of 13 bases. In DNA form, the CDR3 reads TGTGCCAGCAACCTGGACTACAGCTCCTACAATGAGCAGTTCTTC. Its translation is CASNLDYSSYNEQFF.